Sequencing of this T cell receptor beta chain was carried out in a study of cytomegalovirus exposure and HLA in healthy donors. Study information: There were some 81 million unique TCRs (from HLA-typed donors) in an early data release.

The primer mix had 60 Vbeta and 13 Jbeta primers. Measured with immunoSEQ multiplex PCR; TCRdb has only the in-frame clones, and not every one. The sample lists around 200,000 clones, approximately 85% occurring once. On this clone itself: Its antigen is unidentified.

The study, taken as a whole, reports: Indistinguishability led to the exclusion of some V segments, TRBV6-2 and TRBV6-3 included. Presence/absence analyses assumed roughly uniform sequencing depth across donors. Available immune exposure information was restricted to CMV serostatus only.

The CDR3 has 15 residues. V lost 2 bases, J lost 4 bases, and 12 bases lay in between. Germline-derived CDR1 and CDR2 are MNHEY and SVGAGI. V and J are TRBV6-5 and TRBJ1-5; TRBD1 is a possible D gene (5 bases). This receptor was taken from a woman aged 45 to 65 in good health and CMV-seronegative. Sequenced: PBMCs. CDR3 in DNA: TGTGCCAGCAGTTACGACAGCTTTACAAATCAGCCCCAGCATTTT. This gives the protein CASSYDSFTNQPQHF.